The entry that follows covers one TCR beta chain sequence. The repertoire was sequenced with immunoSEQ multiplex PCR; TCRdb's copy has only in-frame clones and lacks some. This table has about 74,000 clones, 85% to 90% appearing once. CDR3 length equals 15 residues. Trimming cost V 4 bases and J 1 base, with 14 bases left between them. From germline, CDR1 is WNHNN and CDR2 SYGVQD (reference sequence). These data are taken from a study of OX40 agonist ivuxolimab in advanced cancers. The sequenced sample was CD4+ or CD8+ T cells sorted from blood, obtained in a trial of the OX40 agonist ivuxolimab. The chain recombines TRBV10-1 with TRBJ2-7; D gene unclear. The clonotype comes from an adult with an advanced solid tumor such as melanoma, head and neck, liver or kidney cancer. CDR3 nucleotide sequence: TGCGCCAGCAGTGCGTTGATGTGTTGTTCCTACGAGCAGTACTTC. This encodes CASSALMCCSYEQYF.